This T cell receptor beta chain was captured in a study of T-cell memory formation after mild COVID-19. As for the study in general: Clusters were largely donor specific. Study-level results: Detection of some responders pre-infection suggested pre-existing cross-reactive memory T cells participated. Contracting clones, day 15 to 85, had balanced CD4/CD8, and later expanders favored CD4+.

Libraries for TCRalpha and TCRbeta carried sample barcodes and unique molecular identifiers via 5'RACE. One entry per CDR3 protein, called by TCRdb with MiXCR from the 5' RACE reads. This sample has roughly 120,000 distinct CDR3 sequences, with about 15% found just once. Trimming removed 2 bases from V and 6 bases from J, with 10 bases in between. The V gene's germline CDR1 is MNHEY and CDR2 SVGAGI. The CDR3 extends over 14 amino acids. Turning to this clonotype: Its antigen remains unknown.

This clonotype was obtained from an adult woman who had mild COVID-19 (a few samples of this study predate the infection). Cell type and time point are not known. The sequenced sample consisted of PBMCs or a T cell subset sorted from them (not recorded which). The rearrangement links TRBV6-5 to TRBJ2-2; perhaps TRBD1 as D (6 bases). The CDR3 bases are TGTGCCAGCAGTTACCAGCAGGGGCCCGGGGAGCTGTTTTTT. Translation: CASSYQQGPGELFF.